This T cell receptor (beta chain) was observed in a study of shared clonotypes between healthy human individuals. The repertoire was sequenced with immunoSEQ multiplex PCR; TCRdb's copy has only in-frame clones and lacks some. The repertoire holds more than 2 million clones, with 95% as singletons. Sequenced input: naive CD4+ T cells sorted from blood. Subset indicated: CD45RA+ positively selected. This clonotype was obtained from a man aged 18 to 29 in good health.

The CDR3 nucleotides are TGTGCCAGCAGCTTTAATTTCCTACACCAGGATACGCAGTATTTT. Translating gives CASSFNFLHQDTQYF. The rearrangement joins TRBV11-3 to TRBJ2-3; no definite D call. The CDR3 runs to 15 residues. V was pared by 3 bases and J by 6 bases, with 16 bases between. Germline-derived CDR1 and CDR2 are SGHNT and YENEEA.